This T cell receptor beta chain was identified during a study of cytomegalovirus exposure and HLA in healthy donors. The germline V gene has CDR1 MNHEY and CDR2 SMNVEV (reference sequence). Trimming took off 2 bases at V and 0 bases at J, with 5 bases between the two ends. The CDR3 is 13 amino acids. The PCR contained 60 Vbeta and 13 Jbeta primers. Sequencing was performed with immunoSEQ multiplex PCR; in TCRdb, only in-frame clones are kept and a portion is missing. The data hold 120,000 or so clones, with roughly 80% observed a single time. As for this clone: The same CDR3 is also encoded by other DNA sequences in this sample.

Sequenced input: PBMCs. The TCR sequence derives from a male donor in good health and CMV-seronegative. V usage is TRBV27 and J usage is TRBJ2-7; no definite D call. The DNA for the CDR3 is TGTGCCAGCAGTTTAACCAGCTCCTACGAGCAGTACTTC. It is translated as CASSLTSSYEQYF.